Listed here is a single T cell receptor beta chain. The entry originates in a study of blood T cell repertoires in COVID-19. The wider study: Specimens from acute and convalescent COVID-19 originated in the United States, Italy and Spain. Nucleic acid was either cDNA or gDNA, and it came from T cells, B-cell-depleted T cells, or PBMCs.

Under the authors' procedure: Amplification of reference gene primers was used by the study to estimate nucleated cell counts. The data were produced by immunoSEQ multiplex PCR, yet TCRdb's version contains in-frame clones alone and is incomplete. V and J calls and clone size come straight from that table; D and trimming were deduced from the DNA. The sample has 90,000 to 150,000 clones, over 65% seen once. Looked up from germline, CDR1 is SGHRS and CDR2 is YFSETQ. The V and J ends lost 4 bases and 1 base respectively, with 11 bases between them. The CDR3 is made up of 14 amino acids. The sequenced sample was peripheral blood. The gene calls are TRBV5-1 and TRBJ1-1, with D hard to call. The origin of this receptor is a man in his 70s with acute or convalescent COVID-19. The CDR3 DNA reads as TGCGCCAGCAGCGAACAATCGGGGAACACTGAAGCTTTCTTT. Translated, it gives CASSEQSGNTEAFF. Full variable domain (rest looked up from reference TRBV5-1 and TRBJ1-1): KAGVTQTPRYLIKTRGQQVTLSCSPISGHRSVSWYQQTPGQGLQFLFEYFSETQRNKGNFPGRFSGRQFSNSRSEMNVSTLELGDSALYLCASSEQSGNTEAFFGQGTRLTVV.